The rows below give T cell receptor beta chains drawn from one sample of a study of vaccination and CD4 T cells after COVID-19. These receptors are not linked to any known antigen. TCRdb recomputed calls from the PCR reads with MiXCR, one row per CDR3 protein. The data show 12,000 to 15,000 distinct CDR3 sequences, less than 55% seen once. Source material: CD4+ T cells from blood, cultured in vitro. The receptors here all came from a human donor who had recovered from COVID-19. The CDR3 runs from the conserved cysteine through the conserved F or W. Fields, in order: J gene, clone size, D gene, V gene, CDR3 DNA, CDR3 protein. D genes are given only for firm matches. The size entry is marked missing in some rows and otherwise reads once, few, many or a size class.

TRBJ2-7 . . TRBV19 TGTGCCAGTAGTATAGTGCCAGGGCCTAGCCACGAGCAGTACTTC CASSIVPGPSHEQYF
TRBJ1-2 few . TRBV7-9 TGTGCCAGCAGCTTAGAAGGGGATGGCTACACCTTC CASSLEGDGYTF
TRBJ1-1 few . TRBV6-1 TGTGCCAGCAGTGAAGTCGGGTTGAACACTGAAGCTTTCTTT CASSEVGLNTEAFF
TRBJ1-2 . TRBD1 TRBV18 TGTGCCAGCTCATCAGACAGGGAGGGCGGCTACACCTTC CASSSDREGGYTF
TRBJ2-3 . . TRBV5-4 TGTGCCAGCAGCTTAGGACTTTCCTTTGATACGCAGTATTTT CASSLGLSFDTQYF
TRBJ2-5 . TRBD2 TRBV7-2 TGTGCCAGCCAAGCGGGAGGGGCGTACCAAGAGACCCAGTACTTC CASQAGGAYQETQYF
TRBJ1-1 . . TRBV2 TGTGCCAGCAGCCGACGCTGGAACACTGAAGCTTTCTTT CASSRRWNTEAFF
TRBJ2-5 few TRBD2 TRBV20-1 TGCAGTGCTCCTACTAGCGGGAGGCCGGAGACCCAGTACTTC CSAPTSGRPETQYF
TRBJ1-2 few . TRBV2 TGTGCCAGCGCCCCCCGGTCGGGGTCGGGAGGCTACACCTTC CASAPRSGSGGYTF
TRBJ1-5 . . TRBV6-1 TGTGCCAGCGGTAGGAGGGGTCAGCCCCAGCATTTT CASGRRGQPQHF
TRBJ2-1 . . TRBV19 TGTGCCAGTAGTAAGTCGGAGTACAATGAGCAGTTCTTC CASSKSEYNEQFF
TRBJ1-3 . . TRBV7-2 TGTGCCAGCAGCTCTAGCTTAGGGGCAAGTGGAAACACCATATATTTT CASSSSLGASGNTIYF
TRBJ1-1 few TRBD1 TRBV7-2 TGTGCCAGCAGCTTTAGGGGGCTGAACACTGAAGCTTTCTTT CASSFRGLNTEAFF
TRBJ2-7 . TRBD1 TRBV11-3 TGTGCCAGCAGCCCCGGGACAGGCCCCGATGGCGAGCAGTACTTC CASSPGTGPDGEQYF
TRBJ1-5 few . TRBV2 TGTGCCAGCAGTGAGGCACTTAGCAATCAGCCCCAGCATTTT CASSEALSNQPQHF
TRBJ2-1 . . TRBV5-1 TGCGCCAGCAGCTTTTCGGGACCCCGCCCTGAGCAGTTCTTC CASSFSGPRPEQFF
TRBJ2-1 . TRBD2 TRBV20-1 TGCAGTGGGAGGACTAGCGAGCAGGTGCAGTTCTTC CSGRTSEQVQFF
TRBJ1-6 few TRBD1 TRBV19 TGTGCCAGTAGTATGGTAGGGGGCGGTTCACCCCTCCACTTT CASSMVGGGSPLHF
TRBJ1-1 . . TRBV11-2 TGTGCCAGCAGCTCCGGCGGAGGGAACACTGAAGCTTTCTTT CASSSGGGNTEAFF
TRBJ1-5 few . TRBV20-1 TGCAGTGCTAGAGCCACGGGACGGCGGGTACAGCCCCAGCATTTT CSARATGRRVQPQHF
TRBJ1-2 few . TRBV15 TGTGCCACCAGCAGAGAAGGGTACTATGGCTACACCTTC CATSREGYYGYTF
TRBJ1-6 . TRBD1 TRBV27 TGTGCCAGCAAGTCGACTTATAGAGGGGGCTTCAGGGTGAGATCACCCCTCCACTTT CASKSTYRGGFRVRSPLHF
TRBJ2-3 . . TRBV7-9 TGTGCCAGCAGCGCCCGGTTAGATACGCAGTATTTT CASSARLDTQYF
TRBJ1-1 . TRBD1 TRBV7-8 TGTGCCAGCAGCTTAGACAGGGGGCTTGGCACTGAAGCTTTCTTT CASSLDRGLGTEAFF
TRBJ1-3 once . TRBV12-3/TRBV12-4 TGTGCCAGCAGCCCTGCAGGAACCACCATATATTTT CASSPAGTTIYF
TRBJ2-7 . TRBD2 TRBV20-1 TGCAGTGCTAGCGCTAGCGGGAGGGCCGGGGACGAGCAGTACTTC CSASASGRAGDEQYF
TRBJ1-2 . . TRBV7-3 TGTGCCAGCAGCAGAGGACAACGGGATGGCTACACCTTC CASSRGQRDGYTF
TRBJ2-7 . . TRBV5-4 TGTGCCAGCAGCTTCGGACAGTACGAGCAGTACTTC CASSFGQYEQYF
TRBJ1-2 . . TRBV15 TGTGCCACCAGCAGAGATCTGCAGGGGAACTATGGCTACACCTTC CATSRDLQGNYGYTF
TRBJ1-1 . TRBD1 TRBV7-9 TGTGCCAGCAGCTTAAGGGGGCGAATGAACACTGAAGCTTTCTTT CASSLRGRMNTEAFF
TRBJ2-5 few . TRBV24-1 TGTGCCACCGGGGCCGCTGGAGAGACCCAGTACTTC CATGAAGETQYF
TRBJ2-5 . . TRBV11-2 TGTGCCAGCAGCCCCTACCAAGAGACCCAGTACTTC CASSPYQETQYF
TRBJ2-2 few TRBD1 TRBV5-1 TGCGCCAGCTCCGGGACAGGGGGCACCGGGGAGCTGTTTTTT CASSGTGGTGELFF
TRBJ2-3 . TRBD2 TRBV11-3 TGTGCCAGCAGCTTATCCAGCGGGAGACCCGATACGCAGTATTTT CASSLSSGRPDTQYF
TRBJ2-4 . . TRBV28 TGTGCCAGCAGTACGGGGCGGGCGGCGGACATTCAGTACTTC CASSTGRAADIQYF